This T cell receptor (beta chain) was identified in a study of blood T cells in healthy people across ages. A J-beta primer mix and a sample-barcoded 5' primer were used in a second PCR of roughly 7 to 12 cycles. TCRdb passed the 5' RACE reads through MiXCR, listing each CDR3 protein once. The table includes about 510,000 distinct CDR3 sequences, roughly a quarter detected once. This clonotype was recorded many times. Trimming took 2 bases from V and 1 from J, leaving 9 bases between them. The CDR3 length is 15 residues. In germline, CDR1 is MNHEY, CDR2 SVGEGT. This sample also belongs to another study, concerning T cells of mothers and their children.

The V and J genes are TRBV6-2 or TRBV6-3 and TRBJ2-1, with D unclear. This receptor was obtained from a boy aged 2 to 10 in good health. The sequencing input was blood. The CDR3 coding sequence is TGTGCCAGCAGTTACGATGTGGGGTCCTACAATGAGCAGTTCTTC. This sequence encodes CASSYDVGSYNEQFF.